The rows below give T cell receptor beta chains drawn from one sample of a study of T-cell reconstitution after alpha-beta-depleted transplantation in children. TCRdb passed the PCR reads through MiXCR, listing each CDR3 protein once. The sample contains around 270,000 distinct CDR3 sequences, less than 9.5% of which appear only once. This specimen consisted of peripheral blood, obtained 360 days after TCRalphabeta/CD19-depleted stem cell transplant. These receptors were collected from a female patient aged 2-9 years who had a stem cell transplant for Fanconi anemia, so the T cells may come from the graft donor. CDR3s include the opening cysteine and the closing phenylalanine or tryptophan. D genes are given only for firm matches. Not all rows give a size; the values are once, few, many and, for expanded clones, a class.

v_gene: TRBV2
abundance: few
j_gene: TRBJ1-3
d_gene: -
CDR3aa: CASSEYGANTIYF
CDR3nt: TGTGCCAGCAGTGAATATGGGGCAAACACCATATATTTT

v_gene: TRBV6-6
abundance: many
j_gene: TRBJ2-7
d_gene: TRBD2
CDR3aa: CASRSPGGGEQYF
CDR3nt: TGTGCCAGCAGAAGCCCGGGAGGGGGCGAGCAGTACTTC

v_gene: TRBV2
abundance: -
j_gene: TRBJ1-6
d_gene: -
CDR3aa: CASGEGRSPLHF
CDR3nt: TGTGCCAGCGGAGAGGGTCGGTCACCCCTCCACTTT

v_gene: TRBV18
abundance: few
j_gene: TRBJ1-4
d_gene: TRBD1
CDR3aa: CASSPRVRQGEKVFF
CDR3nt: TGTGCCAGCTCACCACGGGTCAGACAGGGAGAAAAAGTGTTTTTT

v_gene: TRBV30
abundance: -
j_gene: TRBJ2-2
d_gene: -
CDR3aa: CAWSVDLNTGELFF
CDR3nt: TGTGCCTGGAGTGTTGATCTTAACACCGGGGAGCTGTTTTTT

v_gene: TRBV4-2
abundance: few
j_gene: TRBJ2-2
d_gene: TRBD2
CDR3aa: CASSQGRGGFTGELFF
CDR3nt: TGTGCCAGCAGCCAAGGGCGGGGGGGCTTCACCGGGGAGCTGTTTTTT

v_gene: TRBV6-2/TRBV6-3
abundance: -
j_gene: TRBJ2-5
d_gene: TRBD2
CDR3aa: CASSRLATQETQYF
CDR3nt: TGTGCCAGCAGCCGACTAGCGACGCAAGAGACCCAGTACTTC

v_gene: TRBV7-2
abundance: -
j_gene: TRBJ1-2
d_gene: -
CDR3aa: CASSFGPPGRDGYTF
CDR3nt: TGTGCCAGCAGCTTTGGCCCCCCCGGAAGGGATGGCTACACCTTC

v_gene: TRBV30
abundance: many
j_gene: TRBJ2-5
d_gene: -
CDR3aa: CAWSVTRGGETQYF
CDR3nt: TGTGCCTGGAGTGTAACCAGGGGAGGGGAGACCCAGTACTTC

v_gene: TRBV7-2
abundance: many
j_gene: TRBJ1-2
d_gene: -
CDR3aa: CASSLVVGQTNYGYTF
CDR3nt: TGTGCCAGCAGCTTAGTAGTGGGGCAGACTAACTATGGCTACACCTTC

v_gene: TRBV13
abundance: -
j_gene: TRBJ2-3
d_gene: -
CDR3aa: CASSYSLTDTQYF
CDR3nt: TGTGCCAGCAGCTACTCTCTCACAGATACGCAGTATTTT

v_gene: TRBV18
abundance: few
j_gene: TRBJ2-1
d_gene: -
CDR3aa: CASSTTQYNEQFF
CDR3nt: TGTGCCAGCTCAACAACACAATACAATGAGCAGTTCTTC

v_gene: TRBV4-3
abundance: many
j_gene: TRBJ2-2
d_gene: TRBD1
CDR3aa: CASSQQGQGMNTGELFF
CDR3nt: TGCGCCAGCAGCCAGCAGGGACAGGGTATGAACACCGGGGAGCTGTTTTTT

v_gene: TRBV5-4
abundance: few
j_gene: TRBJ2-5
d_gene: TRBD2
CDR3aa: CASSLLGTSGGQETQYF
CDR3nt: TGTGCCAGCAGCTTGTTAGGGACTAGCGGGGGTCAAGAGACCCAGTACTTC

v_gene: TRBV6-1
abundance: many
j_gene: TRBJ2-1
d_gene: -
CDR3aa: CASSQYGAYNEQFF
CDR3nt: TGTGCCAGCAGTCAGTACGGGGCATACAATGAGCAGTTCTTC

v_gene: TRBV6-2/TRBV6-3
abundance: -
j_gene: TRBJ2-7
d_gene: -
CDR3aa: CASSYGWNEQYF
CDR3nt: TGTGCCAGCAGTTACGGCTGGAACGAGCAGTACTTC

v_gene: TRBV7-7
abundance: many
j_gene: TRBJ2-1
d_gene: -
CDR3aa: CASSLSSDNEQFF
CDR3nt: TGTGCCAGCAGCTTATCCAGTGACAATGAGCAGTTCTTC

v_gene: TRBV20-1
abundance: many
j_gene: TRBJ2-3
d_gene: TRBD2
CDR3aa: CSARTSGPSTDTQYF
CDR3nt: TGCAGTGCCCGGACTAGCGGGCCAAGCACAGATACGCAGTATTTT

v_gene: TRBV15
abundance: many
j_gene: TRBJ2-1
d_gene: -
CDR3aa: CATVRGAGTNEQFF
CDR3nt: TGTGCCACCGTCAGGGGGGCAGGCACGAATGAGCAGTTCTTC

v_gene: TRBV2
abundance: few
j_gene: TRBJ2-7
d_gene: -
CDR3aa: CASITPRLGVHNAYEQYF
CDR3nt: TGTGCCAGCATCACCCCGAGGTTAGGGGTACATAACGCCTACGAGCAGTACTTC

v_gene: TRBV29-1
abundance: many
j_gene: TRBJ2-5
d_gene: -
CDR3aa: CSVGLGGGETQYF
CDR3nt: TGCAGCGTCGGACTAGGGGGCGGGGAGACCCAGTACTTC

v_gene: TRBV7-9
abundance: -
j_gene: TRBJ2-7
d_gene: TRBD1
CDR3aa: CASSPRDSDYEQYF
CDR3nt: TGTGCCAGCAGCCCCCGGGACAGTGACTACGAGCAGTACTTC

v_gene: TRBV20-1
abundance: many
j_gene: TRBJ2-1
d_gene: -
CDR3aa: CSARVRLDPYNEQFF
CDR3nt: TGCAGTGCTAGAGTTCGCCTAGACCCCTACAATGAGCAGTTCTTC

v_gene: TRBV6-1
abundance: few
j_gene: TRBJ2-5
d_gene: TRBD1
CDR3aa: CASSDRDRGRETQYF
CDR3nt: TGTGCCAGCAGTGACCGGGACAGGGGGCGCGAGACCCAGTACTTC

v_gene: TRBV6-1
abundance: -
j_gene: TRBJ1-1
d_gene: -
CDR3aa: CASSVTGVVTEAFF
CDR3nt: TGTGCCAGCAGCGTGACGGGGGTGGTCACTGAAGCTTTCTTT

v_gene: TRBV12-3/TRBV12-4
abundance: many
j_gene: TRBJ1-4
d_gene: -
CDR3aa: CASKDFEKLFF
CDR3nt: TGTGCCAGCAAGGATTTTGAAAAACTGTTTTTT

v_gene: TRBV7-9
abundance: -
j_gene: TRBJ1-2
d_gene: -
CDR3aa: CASSLEAGLVYGYTF
CDR3nt: TGTGCCAGCAGCTTAGAGGCGGGACTGGTCTATGGCTACACCTTC

v_gene: TRBV28
abundance: many
j_gene: TRBJ2-7
d_gene: -
CDR3aa: CASRTGTILYEQYF
CDR3nt: TGTGCCAGCAGGACAGGGACTATTCTCTACGAGCAGTACTTC

v_gene: TRBV18
abundance: -
j_gene: TRBJ1-2
d_gene: TRBD1
CDR3aa: CASSLGTAMYGYTF
CDR3nt: TGTGCCAGCTCACTCGGGACAGCGATGTATGGCTACACCTTC

v_gene: TRBV9
abundance: many
j_gene: TRBJ2-2
d_gene: -
CDR3aa: CASSGPGDHTGELFF
CDR3nt: TGTGCCAGCAGCGGCCCAGGGGATCACACCGGGGAGCTGTTTTTT

v_gene: TRBV2
abundance: many
j_gene: TRBJ2-4
d_gene: TRBD2
CDR3aa: CASRPGLAGARNIQYF
CDR3nt: TGTGCCAGCAGGCCTGGACTAGCGGGGGCTAGAAACATTCAGTACTTC

v_gene: TRBV18
abundance: few
j_gene: TRBJ1-1
d_gene: -
CDR3aa: CASSPREQPTEAFF
CDR3nt: TGTGCCAGCTCACCGAGGGAACAGCCCACTGAAGCTTTCTTT

v_gene: TRBV19
abundance: few
j_gene: TRBJ2-1
d_gene: -
CDR3aa: CASSPRWGANNEQFF
CDR3nt: TGTGCCAGTAGCCCTAGGTGGGGGGCGAACAATGAGCAGTTCTTC

v_gene: TRBV27
abundance: -
j_gene: TRBJ1-2
d_gene: TRBD1
CDR3aa: CASSFARGLGGYTF
CDR3nt: TGTGCCAGCAGTTTCGCCAGGGGGCTTGGTGGCTACACCTTC

v_gene: TRBV20-1
abundance: many
j_gene: TRBJ2-5
d_gene: -
CDR3aa: CSAPWGRRETQYF
CDR3nt: TGCAGTGCCCCATGGGGGAGGAGGGAGACCCAGTACTTC

v_gene: TRBV5-1
abundance: few
j_gene: TRBJ1-2
d_gene: TRBD1
CDR3aa: CASSLALTGDGYTF
CDR3nt: TGCGCCAGCAGCTTGGCCCTGACAGGGGATGGCTACACCTTC

v_gene: TRBV20-1
abundance: few
j_gene: TRBJ2-2
d_gene: TRBD1
CDR3aa: CSADGTGQGGGGELFF
CDR3nt: TGCAGTGCGGACGGGACAGGTCAAGGGGGTGGCGGGGAGCTGTTTTTT

v_gene: TRBV5-1
abundance: medium-sized
j_gene: TRBJ2-5
d_gene: -
CDR3aa: CASSLGVQLQETQYF
CDR3nt: TGCGCCAGCAGCTTGGGGGTCCAACTTCAAGAGACCCAGTACTTC

v_gene: TRBV29-1
abundance: many
j_gene: TRBJ2-5
d_gene: -
CDR3aa: CSVDQAQETQYF
CDR3nt: TGCAGCGTTGACCAGGCCCAAGAGACCCAGTACTTC

v_gene: TRBV4-3
abundance: many
j_gene: TRBJ1-6
d_gene: TRBD1
CDR3aa: CASSQDVTGRNSPLHF
CDR3nt: TGCGCCAGCAGCCAAGATGTGACAGGGCGGAACTCACCCCTCCACTTT

v_gene: TRBV4-3
abundance: -
j_gene: TRBJ1-2
d_gene: -
CDR3aa: CASSPTGGVSYGYTF
CDR3nt: TGCGCCAGCAGCCCCACGGGGGGTGTGAGCTATGGCTACACCTTC

v_gene: TRBV28
abundance: many
j_gene: TRBJ1-6
d_gene: -
CDR3aa: CASTTGQIYNSPLHF
CDR3nt: TGTGCCAGCACCACCGGACAGATCTATAATTCACCCCTCCACTTT

v_gene: TRBV5-5
abundance: many
j_gene: TRBJ2-5
d_gene: -
CDR3aa: CASSRPNLTGGGETQYF
CDR3nt: TGTGCCAGCAGCCGACCTAATCTTACCGGTGGCGGGGAGACCCAGTACTTC

v_gene: TRBV7-9
abundance: few
j_gene: TRBJ2-2
d_gene: -
CDR3aa: CASSKGKTGELFF
CDR3nt: TGTGCCAGCAGCAAAGGGAAAACCGGGGAGCTGTTTTTT

v_gene: TRBV3-1
abundance: -
j_gene: TRBJ1-2
d_gene: TRBD1
CDR3aa: CASSQGQGRRGYTF
CDR3nt: TGTGCCAGCAGCCAGGGACAGGGGAGAAGGGGCTACACCTTC

v_gene: TRBV5-1
abundance: many
j_gene: TRBJ1-4
d_gene: -
CDR3aa: CASSKPTGTTNEKLFF
CDR3nt: TGCGCCAGCAGCAAGCCCACAGGAACTACTAATGAAAAACTGTTTTTT

v_gene: TRBV12-3/TRBV12-4
abundance: many
j_gene: TRBJ1-1
d_gene: -
CDR3aa: CASSDNRDGGTEAFF
CDR3nt: TGTGCCAGCAGTGATAACAGGGATGGTGGCACTGAAGCTTTCTTT

v_gene: TRBV4-1
abundance: many
j_gene: TRBJ1-2
d_gene: -
CDR3aa: CASSPDLYGYTF
CDR3nt: TGCGCCAGCAGTCCCGACTTGTATGGCTACACCTTC

v_gene: TRBV28
abundance: few
j_gene: TRBJ2-7
d_gene: TRBD1
CDR3aa: CASSPNRDRGYEQYF
CDR3nt: TGTGCCAGCAGTCCCAATAGGGACAGGGGCTACGAGCAGTACTTC

v_gene: TRBV12-3/TRBV12-4
abundance: many
j_gene: TRBJ2-1
d_gene: -
CDR3aa: CASSLGGLTPKGVF
CDR3nt: TGTGCCAGCAGTTTAGGAGGACTAACCCCCAAAGGGGTCTTC

v_gene: TRBV6-5
abundance: -
j_gene: TRBJ2-3
d_gene: -
CDR3aa: CASSYELPYYTQYF
CDR3nt: TGTGCCAGCAGTTACGAGTTACCCTATTATACGCAGTATTTT

v_gene: TRBV20-1
abundance: many
j_gene: TRBJ2-2
d_gene: TRBD1
CDR3aa: CSAPGQGSTGELFF
CDR3nt: TGCAGTGCCCCGGGACAGGGGAGCACCGGGGAGCTGTTTTTT

v_gene: TRBV30
abundance: -
j_gene: TRBJ2-7
d_gene: TRBD2
CDR3aa: CAWSPGGTYEQYF
CDR3nt: TGTGCCTGGAGCCCGGGGGGAACCTACGAGCAGTACTTC

v_gene: TRBV10-2
abundance: few
j_gene: TRBJ2-1
d_gene: -
CDR3aa: CASLGMGKGQGSYNEQFF
CDR3nt: TGCGCCAGCTTAGGGATGGGGAAAGGGCAGGGATCCTACAATGAGCAGTTCTTC

v_gene: TRBV5-1
abundance: many
j_gene: TRBJ2-1
d_gene: -
CDR3aa: CASSLYRASYNEQFF
CDR3nt: TGCGCCAGCAGCTTGTACAGGGCCTCCTACAATGAGCAGTTCTTC